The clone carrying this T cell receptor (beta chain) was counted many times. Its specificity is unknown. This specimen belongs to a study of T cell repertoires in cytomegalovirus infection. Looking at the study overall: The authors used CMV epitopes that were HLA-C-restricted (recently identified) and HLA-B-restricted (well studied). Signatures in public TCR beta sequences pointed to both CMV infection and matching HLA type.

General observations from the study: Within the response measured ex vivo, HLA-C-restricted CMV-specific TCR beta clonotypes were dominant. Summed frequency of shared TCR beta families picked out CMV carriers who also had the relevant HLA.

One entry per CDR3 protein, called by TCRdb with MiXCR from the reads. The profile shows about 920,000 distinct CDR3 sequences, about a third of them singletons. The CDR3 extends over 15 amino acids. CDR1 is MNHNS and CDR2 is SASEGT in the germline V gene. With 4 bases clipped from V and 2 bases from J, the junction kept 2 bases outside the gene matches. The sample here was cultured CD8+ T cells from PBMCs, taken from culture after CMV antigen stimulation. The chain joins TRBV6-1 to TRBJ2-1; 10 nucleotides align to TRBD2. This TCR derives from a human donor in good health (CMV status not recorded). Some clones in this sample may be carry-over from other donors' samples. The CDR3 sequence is CASSGSGGTYNEQFF. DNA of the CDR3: TGTGCCAGCAGTGGTAGCGGGGGGACCTACAATGAGCAGTTCTTC.